This TCR beta chain stems from a study of CD8+ T cells in alopecia areata. Findings of the study overall: Lesional scalp displayed greater clonality than normal scalp, most notably in alopecia totalis/universalis.

The V gene lost 4 bases and the J gene lost 9 bases, with 15 bases spanning the gap. Germline V gives CDR1 SQVTM, CDR2 ANQGSEA. The CDR3 covers 12 residues. Points on this clone: Its cognate antigen is unknown.

In each case, RNA was isolated and then reverse transcribed into cDNA as the sequencing template. Here immunoSEQ multiplex PCR was the method, and the copy in TCRdb shows in-frame clones only, minus some. The sample holds 200,000 to 250,000 clones, roughly 56% seen once. The specimen was CD8+ T cells sorted from blood. The rearrangement joins TRBV29-1 to TRBJ1-1; D is undetermined. This TCR was sampled from a human donor in good health. The CDR3: CSVVTNEAKAFF. In nucleotides, the CDR3 is TGCAGCGTTGTAACCAACGAGGCGAAAGCTTTCTTT.